Listed here is a single TCR beta chain. V trimming: 6 bases; J trimming: 4 bases; junction bases outside the gene matches: 12. Germline-derived CDR1 and CDR2 are LGHNT and FRNRAP. CDR3 length: 15 amino acids. The assay was immunoSEQ multiplex PCR, and TCRdb's table has in-frame clones only and misses some. The sample includes 40,000 to 45,000 clones, 75% to 90% of them seen just once. The sample originates from a study of T cell changes during pregnancy in multiple sclerosis. The clonotype comes from a female donor with multiple sclerosis, enrolled in a pregnancy study. The chain recombines TRBV12-5 with TRBJ2-7, with 7 positions matching TRBD2. The material was CD4+ T cells from peripheral blood mononuclear cells, obtained in the first trimester of pregnancy. CDR3 nucleotide sequence: TGTGCTAGTGGGCTCCTGGGGGGGAGGACGTACGAGCAGTACTTC. This codes for CASGLLGGRTYEQYF.